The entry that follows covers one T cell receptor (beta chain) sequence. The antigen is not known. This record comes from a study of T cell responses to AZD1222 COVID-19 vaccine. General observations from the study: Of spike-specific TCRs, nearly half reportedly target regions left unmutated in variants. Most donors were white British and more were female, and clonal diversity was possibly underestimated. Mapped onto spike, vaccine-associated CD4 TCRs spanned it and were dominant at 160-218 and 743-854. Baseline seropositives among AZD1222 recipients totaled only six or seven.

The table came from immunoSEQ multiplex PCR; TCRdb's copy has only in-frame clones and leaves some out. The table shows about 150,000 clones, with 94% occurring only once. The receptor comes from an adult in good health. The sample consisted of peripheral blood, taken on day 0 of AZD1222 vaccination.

CDR3 sequence: CASRGTDISYNEQFF. The CDR3 coding sequence is TGTGCCAGTAGGGGCACCGACATCTCCTACAATGAGCAGTTCTTC. The rearrangement joins TRBV19 to TRBJ2-1; the D is unclear. Germline CDR1 and CDR2: LNHDA and SQIVND (reference sequence). The CDR3 contains 15 residues. The germline V and J ends were trimmed by 6 bases and 0 bases, with 12 bases remaining between them.